Listed below are T cell receptor beta chains from one sample, sequenced in a study of response to subunit inactivated influenza vaccine. TCRdb re-called the RT-PCR reads with MiXCR, one entry per CDR3 protein. The sample has about 540,000 distinct CDR3 sequences, roughly 23% seen once. These sequences were also reported in another study, on T cells expressing NK-cell markers.

Sample: CD4+ T cells sorted from PBMCs, taken about 12 days after vaccination. The source of these receptors is a man aged 50 to 60 who received an inactivated influenza vaccine. CDR3s include the opening cysteine and the closing phenylalanine or tryptophan. D genes are given only for firm matches. Clone size is given for some rows only: seen once, a few or many times, or a class if the clone is expanded.

D: NA
size: NA
J: TRBJ2-3
V: TRBV7-2
CDR3: CASSLGGPTSTDTQYF
DNA: TGTGCCAGCAGCTTAGGTGGCCCAACTAGCACAGATACGCAGTATTTT

D: NA
size: NA
J: TRBJ2-3
V: TRBV2
CDR3: CASSETPTTDTQYF
DNA: TGTGCCAGCAGCGAAACCCCGACCACAGATACGCAGTATTTT

D: TRBD2
size: NA
J: TRBJ2-3
V: TRBV7-2
CDR3: CASSFPGLASDTQYF
DNA: TGTGCCAGCAGCTTCCCGGGACTAGCTTCAGATACGCAGTATTTT

D: NA
size: NA
J: TRBJ2-7
V: TRBV5-7
CDR3: CASSLAVSTCHYEQYF
DNA: TGTGCCAGCAGCTTGGCGGTGTCAACGTGTCACTACGAGCAGTACTTC

D: TRBD1
size: few
J: TRBJ1-2
V: TRBV3-1
CDR3: CASSQGTGERGYTF
DNA: TGTGCCAGCAGCCAAGGGACAGGGGAACGTGGCTACACCTTC

D: TRBD2
size: NA
J: TRBJ2-1
V: TRBV29-1
CDR3: CSVVGLGSDNEQFF
DNA: TGCAGCGTTGTTGGACTAGGATCGGATAATGAGCAGTTCTTC

D: TRBD1
size: NA
J: TRBJ1-2
V: TRBV5-1
CDR3: CASRSGTGDNYGYTF
DNA: TGCGCCAGCAGATCCGGGACAGGGGATAACTATGGCTACACCTTC

D: NA
size: NA
J: TRBJ1-1
V: TRBV20-1
CDR3: CSASPPATGNSAEAFF
DNA: TGCAGTGCTAGCCCCCCTGCAACAGGGAATAGCGCTGAAGCTTTCTTT

D: TRBD2
size: NA
J: TRBJ2-3
V: TRBV5-1
CDR3: CASSGQLAGSTDTQYF
DNA: TGCGCCAGCAGCGGCCAGCTAGCGGGGTCCACAGATACGCAGTATTTT

D: NA
size: few
J: TRBJ2-1
V: TRBV4-3
CDR3: CASSQDFGGEQFF
DNA: TGCGCCAGCAGCCAAGATTTTGGCGGTGAGCAGTTCTTC

D: NA
size: NA
J: TRBJ2-5
V: TRBV24-1
CDR3: CATSDFRETQYF
DNA: TGTGCCACCAGTGATTTTCGAGAGACCCAGTACTTC

D: NA
size: few
J: TRBJ1-3
V: TRBV4-3
CDR3: CASSQVGNTIYF
DNA: TGCGCCAGCAGCCAAGTAGGAAACACCATATATTTT

D: NA
size: few
J: TRBJ1-4
V: TRBV19
CDR3: CASSSHAGNNEKLFF
DNA: TGTGCCAGTAGTTCCCACGCGGGGAATAATGAAAAACTGTTTTTT

D: NA
size: few
J: TRBJ1-2
V: TRBV12-3/TRBV12-4
CDR3: CASSYRRGYTF
DNA: TGTGCCAGCAGCTACAGGCGGGGCTACACCTTC

D: NA
size: few
J: TRBJ2-1
V: TRBV29-1
CDR3: CSVGSYNEQFF
DNA: TGCAGCGTGGGGAGTTACAATGAGCAGTTCTTC

D: TRBD1
size: NA
J: TRBJ2-5
V: TRBV18
CDR3: CASSPVAGGRETQYF
DNA: TGTGCCAGCTCACCAGTTGCAGGGGGAAGAGAGACCCAGTACTTC

D: NA
size: many
J: TRBJ1-5
V: TRBV30
CDR3: CAWSVGRTARGNQPQHF
DNA: TGTGCCTGGAGTGTAGGCCGGACAGCCCGGGGCAATCAGCCCCAGCATTTT

D: TRBD2
size: NA
J: TRBJ2-3
V: TRBV28
CDR3: CATSGRAEADTQYF
DNA: TGTGCCACGAGCGGGAGGGCCGAAGCAGATACGCAGTATTTT

D: TRBD1
size: few
J: TRBJ2-7
V: TRBV10-3
CDR3: CAISEYLMPGQGPLEQYF
DNA: TGTGCCATCAGTGAGTACCTGATGCCGGGACAGGGCCCCCTTGAGCAGTACTTC

D: NA
size: NA
J: TRBJ2-2
V: TRBV20-1
CDR3: CSAPRFGTGELFF
DNA: TGCAGTGCCCCTCGGTTCGGCACCGGGGAGCTGTTTTTT